Below, 30 T cell receptor beta chains from the same sample are listed, as sequenced in a study of CD8+ T cells in alopecia areata. RNA extraction and reverse transcription yielded cDNA as sequencing template. TCRdb's table, derived via immunoSEQ multiplex PCR, lists solely in-frame clones and lacks some. The sample contains 160,000 or so clones, around half of which appear only once. The sample was CD8+ T cells sorted from blood, taken at week 0. These receptors all come from a human donor with alopecia areata.

The chain has TRBV7-2 and TRBJ1-1; D call uncertain. Germline loops: CDR1 SGHTA, CDR2 FQGNSA. The CDR3 consists of 10 residues. V gave up 5 bases and J gave up 7 bases, with 5 bases separating them. The CDR3 region is CASSRNEAFF. CDR3 nucleotides: TGTGCCAGCAGCAGGAATGAAGCTTTCTTT. Full variable domain (outside the CDR3, taken from reference TRBV7-2 and TRBJ1-1): GAGVSQSPSNKVTEKGKDVELRCDPISGHTALYWYRQSLGQGLEFLIYFQGNSAPDKSGLPSDRFSAERTGGSVSTLTIQRTQQEDSAVYLCASSRNEAFFGQGTRLTVV.

J is TRBJ2-3 and V is TRBV27, with TRBD1 identical over 11 bases. The CDR3 spans 17 residues. Germline CDR1 reads MNHEY; CDR2 reads SMNVEV (reference sequence). The V gene end was trimmed by 4 bases and the J gene end by 2 bases; junction bases not matched to a gene: 8. The CDR3, as DNA: TGTGCCAGCAGTTCGCTCGGGACAGGGGGGACCACAGATACGCAGTATTTT. It encodes CASSSLGTGGTTDTQYF.

The chain has TRBV30 and TRBJ2-3; D remains ambiguous. The germline V and J ends were trimmed by 2 bases and 1 base, with 7 bases remaining between them. The CDR3 is 13 residues long. Per germline, CDR1 GTSNPN and CDR2 SVGIG (reference sequence). The CDR3 DNA reads TGTGCCTGGAGTTACATTCGCACAGATACGCAGTATTTT. The encoded protein is CAWSYIRTDTQYF.

CDR3 sequence reads: CASSLAQGRGNQPQHF. The CDR3 DNA reads as TGTGCCAGCAGCTTGGCACAGGGTCGCGGCAATCAGCCCCAGCATTTT. V is TRBV5-6 and J is TRBJ1-5, with D tentatively TRBD1 (6 bases). V was shortened by 0 bases and J by 2 bases, with 12 bases between the two germline ends. Germline V gene lookup returns CDR1 SGHDT and CDR2 YYEEEE. The length of the CDR3 is 16 residues.

This CDR3 is CASSSGGTNNQPQHF. CDR3 nucleotide sequence: TGTGCCAGCAGCTCCGGTGGTACCAACAATCAGCCCCAGCATTTT. The V gene is TRBV13, the J gene TRBJ1-5, with D unclear. The CDR3 contains 15 residues. The ends were cut back, 4 bases at V and 3 bases at J, with 13 bases in the middle. Germline CDR1 reads PRHDT; CDR2 reads FYEKMQ (reference sequence).

The chain joins TRBV4-3 to TRBJ2-7; possibly TRBD1 for D (6 bases). Trimming left V 0 bases short and J 3 bases short, with 12 bases between. Germline V gene lookup returns CDR1 LGHNA and CDR2 YSLEER. The CDR3 totals 15 residues. CDR3 sequence (DNA): TGCGCCAGCAGCCAAGATTTGGGACACAGCTACGAGCAGTACTTC. It is translated as CASSQDLGHSYEQYF.

The J gene is TRBJ1-1, the V gene TRBV6-5; D unresolved. V dropped 7 bases and J dropped 5 bases, with 17 bases sitting between them. The CDR3 sequence is 14 residues long. The V gene's germline CDR1 is MNHEY and CDR2 SVGAGI. The CDR3 nucleotides read TGTGCCAGCATCGAGGTGGAGGGAAGAACTGAAGCTTTCTTT. Residues: CASIEVEGRTEAFF.

The J gene is TRBJ2-7, the V gene TRBV4-3, with D possibly being TRBD2 (5 bases). V lost 0 bases and J lost 3, with 15 bases in between. This CDR3 has 16 amino acids. CDR1 is LGHNA, CDR2 YSLEER, per germline. The CDR3 sequence: CASSQDAAGIDYEQYF. CDR3 in DNA: TGCGCCAGCAGCCAAGACGCAGCCGGGATTGACTACGAGCAGTACTTC.

The chain joins TRBV7-3 to TRBJ1-1; D remains ambiguous. V dropped 2 bases and J dropped 0 bases, with 4 bases sitting between them. The CDR3 sequence is 13 residues long. Germline lookup yields CDR1 SGHTA and CDR2 FQGTGA. The CDR3 bases are TGTGCCAGCAGCTTATACCTGAACACTGAAGCTTTCTTT. Encoded protein: CASSLYLNTEAFF.

This chain links TRBV7-9 with TRBJ2-3; 8 bases align to TRBD1. V dropped 5 bases and J dropped 4; count of bases not matched to a gene: 11. The germline V gene has CDR1 SEHNR and CDR2 FQNEAQ (reference sequence). The CDR3 extends over 16 amino acids. DNA of the CDR3: TGTGCCAGCAGCCCGACGACAGGGGTCCAGCCAGATACGCAGTATTTT. It encodes CASSPTTGVQPDTQYF.

Only one count was recorded for this clone. The rearrangement uses TRBV25-1 and TRBJ1-2; maybe TRBD1 (5 bases). Trimming removed 1 base at V and 4 bases at J, with 13 bases between. CDR3 length equals 15 residues. Germline V gene sequence: CDR1 MGHDK, CDR2 SYGVNS. The CDR3 protein is CASSESGRGTYGYTF. CDR3 in DNA: TGTGCCAGCAGTGAATCGGGGAGGGGTACCTATGGCTACACCTTC.

The chain employs TRBV5-6 and TRBJ1-6, with unresolved D. Trimming removed 2 bases at V and 9 bases at J, with 9 bases between. The CDR3 contains 13 residues. Germline CDR1 reads SGHDT; CDR2 reads YYEEEE. CDR3 nucleotides: TGTGCCAGCAGCTTAACCGTCGGTTCACCCCTCCACTTT. Amino acid sequence: CASSLTVGSPLHF.

V usage is TRBV29-1 and J usage is TRBJ2-1, with a possible D match to TRBD1 (5 bases). This CDR3 has 13 amino acids. The germline V and J ends were trimmed by 4 bases and 3 bases, with 10 bases remaining between them. Germline V gene sequence: CDR1 SQVTM, CDR2 ANQGSEA. CDR3 in DNA: TGCAGCGTTGTGAGTGACAGCTACAATGAGCAGTTCTTC. This sequence encodes CSVVSDSYNEQFF.

The chain employs TRBV13 and TRBJ2-1; 13 bases are a match to TRBD2. The CDR3 covers 15 residues. Germline loops: CDR1 PRHDT, CDR2 FYEKMQ (reference sequence). The J segment lost 4 bases and the V segment lost 5 bases, leaving 2 bases of the junction unmatched. CDR3 in amino acids: CASSGLAGVYNEQFF. In DNA, the CDR3 is TGTGCCAGCAGCGGACTAGCGGGGGTGTACAATGAGCAGTTCTTC.

The chain uses TRBV30 and TRBJ2-7; 8 bases fit TRBD1. The CDR3 is 14 amino acids. The germline CDR1 and CDR2 sequences are GTSNPN and SVGIG (reference sequence). V gave up 5 bases and J gave up 0 bases; unmatched junction bases: 6. The CDR3: CAWSFGQGSYEQYF. CDR3 in DNA: TGTGCCTGGTCCTTCGGACAGGGCTCCTACGAGCAGTACTTC.

In this sample, this clone turned up a few times. The CDR3 loop is CASSIEGARTEAFF. The CDR3 DNA sequence: TGTGCCAGTAGTATCGAGGGGGCAAGAACTGAAGCTTTCTTT. The chain is built from TRBV19 and TRBJ1-1, with TRBD1 matching over 7 bases. Germline-derived CDR1 and CDR2 are LNHDA and SQIVND (reference sequence). The CDR3 extends over 14 amino acids. The V segment lost 3 bases and the J segment 5 bases; nucleotides outside the gene matches: 6.

The chain links TRBV2 to TRBJ2-5, with D tentatively TRBD1 (5 bases). Trimming left V 6 bases short and J 1 base short, with 9 bases between. Germline-derived CDR1 and CDR2 are SNHLY and FYNNEI. The CDR3 length is 13 residues. CDR3 sequence (DNA): TGTGCCAGCAGGTTGACAGTCCAAGAGACCCAGTACTTC. Its translation: CASRLTVQETQYF.

This clone was seen more than once but under ten times. This CDR3 is CSVLAGGPREQYF. For the CDR3, the DNA is TGCAGCGTCCTAGCGGGGGGGCCTAGGGAGCAGTACTTC. V and J are TRBV29-1 and TRBJ2-7; TRBD2 matches 12 bases. The CDR3 extends over 13 amino acids. Germline values: CDR1 SQVTM, CDR2 ANQGSEA. Trimming at V came to 6 bases and at J to 7 bases, leaving 7 bases not matched to a gene.

In regard to this clone: The same CDR3 also results from other DNA sequences found in this sample. The rearrangement joins TRBV13 to TRBJ2-3; D not certain. CDR1 PRHDT and CDR2 FYEKMQ come from the germline V gene (reference sequence). Trimming removed 1 base from V and 4 bases from J, with 3 bases in between. The CDR3 has 12 amino acids. The CDR3 is CASSLEADTQYF. The DNA of the CDR3 is TGTGCCAGCAGCTTAGAGGCAGATACGCAGTATTTT. Full variable domain (outside the CDR3, taken from reference TRBV13 and TRBJ2-3): AAGVIQSPRHLIKEKRETATLKCYPIPRHDTVYWYQQGPGQDPQFLISFYEKMQSDKGSIPDRFSAQQFSDYHSELNMSSLELGDSALYFCASSLEADTQYFGPGTRLTVL.

This sequence joins TRBV25-1 and TRBJ2-3, with 7 nucleotides matching TRBD1. This CDR3 is built from 18 residues. Germline V CDR1 and CDR2: MGHDK, SYGVNS. V lost 4 bases, J lost 0 bases, and 13 bases stayed unmatched. CDR3 sequence reads: CASSGGFFRDRSTDTQYF. DNA of the CDR3: TGTGCCAGCAGTGGGGGGTTTTTCCGGGACAGAAGCACAGATACGCAGTATTTT. The full variable domain, in which reference TRBV25-1 and TRBJ2-3 provide the parts outside the CDR3, is EADIYQTPRYLVIGTGKKITLECSQTMGHDKMYWYQQDPGMELHLIHYSYGVNSTEKGDLSSESTVSRIRTEHFPLTLESARPSHTSQYLCASSGGFFRDRSTDTQYFGPGTRLTVL.

The chain carries TRBV25-1 and TRBJ1-6, with a weak D call TRBD1 (5 bases). Deletions cut 8 bases from V and 10 bases from J, with 6 bases between. The CDR3 totals 10 residues. Germline CDR1 is MGHDK and CDR2 is SYGVNS. CDR3 DNA sequence: TGTGCCAGCGGGGGGTCACCCCTCCACTTT. As protein: CASGGSPLHF.

This chain joins TRBV7-8 and TRBJ1-5, with D uncertain. Germline V gene sequence: CDR1 SGHVS, CDR2 FQNEAQ. Trimming left V 4 bases short and J 4 bases short, with 11 bases between. The CDR3 has 14 amino acids. The CDR3 loop reads CASSYDGVNQPQHF. CDR3 sequence (DNA): TGTGCCAGCAGCTACGACGGTGTTAATCAGCCCCAGCATTTT.

V usage is TRBV2 and J usage is TRBJ1-6; D remains unclear. V lost 8 bases to trimming and J lost 4 bases, with 21 bases between them. CDR3 length: 17 residues. Per germline, CDR1 SNHLY and CDR2 FYNNEI. For the CDR3, the DNA is TGTGCCAGCCGACCGGGTACAGCCCGTGTGTATAATTCACCCCTCCACTTT. Protein product: CASRPGTARVYNSPLHF. Filled out from reference TRBV2 and TRBJ1-6, the complete variable domain reads EPEVTQTPSHQVTQMGQEVILRCVPISNHLYFYWYRQILGQKVEFLVSFYNNEISEKSEIFDDQFSVERPDGSNFTLKIRSTKLEDSAMYFCASRPGTARVYNSPLHFGNGTRLTVT.

The gene calls are TRBV10-2 and TRBJ2-3; D is undetermined. Germline V gene sequence: CDR1 WSHSY, CDR2 SAAADI. The ends were cut back, 0 bases at V and 6 bases at J, with 4 bases in the middle. This CDR3 has 12 amino acids. The CDR3 bases are TGCGCCAGCAGTGAGTCATGGGATACGCAGTATTTT. It encodes CASSESWDTQYF.

This clone turned up a few times. Germline is not matched at one junction end, which may reflect a read error. This chain connects TRBV29-1 to TRBJ1-4, with D unresolved. The germline V gene has CDR1 SQVTM and CDR2 ANQGSEA. The CDR3 has 10 amino acids. Written as DNA, the CDR3 is TGCAGCGTTGTCGTTTCGGGATTGTCTTTT. It codes for CSVVVSGLSF.

V and J are TRBV7-9 and TRBJ2-5; D unclear. The CDR3 length is 13 residues. The V gene's germline CDR1 is SEHNR and CDR2 FQNEAQ (reference sequence). V shed 2 bases and J shed 2 bases, with 6 bases lying between them. DNA for the CDR3: TGTGCCAGCAGCTTATGGCGACAAGAGACCCAGTACTTC. The encoded protein is CASSLWRQETQYF.

This chain connects TRBV7-8 to TRBJ2-2; 7 positions match TRBD1. The germline CDR1 and CDR2 sequences are SGHVS and FQNEAQ. With V trimmed by 3 bases and J by 0 bases, 4 bases remained unmatched. The CDR3 loop spans 16 amino acids. The CDR3: CASSFRTGANTGELFF. The DNA for the CDR3 is TGTGCCAGCAGCTTCCGGACAGGCGCGAACACCGGGGAGCTGTTTTTT.

This sequence joins TRBV5-6 and TRBJ2-5; D perhaps matches TRBD2 (7 bases). The germline CDR1 and CDR2 sequences are SGHDT and YYEEEE. There are 17 residues in the CDR3. The V gene lost 1 base and the J gene lost 1 base, with 17 bases spanning the gap. The DNA of the CDR3 is TGTGCCAGCAGCTTGCGGGGGCCGCGGGGGATCCAAGAGACCCAGTACTTC. The encoded protein is CASSLRGPRGIQETQYF.

This sequence joins TRBV29-1 and TRBJ2-1, with 10 bases aligning to TRBD2. Germline CDR1 reads SQVTM; CDR2 reads ANQGSEA. Trimming took 1 base from V and 8 from J; bases not matched to a gene: 5. This CDR3 has 14 amino acids. The CDR3 sequence: CSVEGSGGDDEQFF. The CDR3 nucleotides are TGCAGCGTTGAAGGGAGCGGGGGGGACGATGAGCAGTTCTTC.

CDR3 coding DNA: TGTGCCAGCAGTTCCAGGGTGGGAGAGACCCAGTACTTC. Translation: CASSSRVGETQYF. J is TRBJ2-5 and V is TRBV7-6, with a tentative D call TRBD1 (5 bases). V lost 6 bases and J 4 bases, leaving 12 bases between the germline ends. Germline V gene sequence: CDR1 SGHVS, CDR2 FNYEAQ. This CDR3 is 13 amino acids long.